Shown below are 19 T cell receptor beta chains from a single sample sequenced in a study of vaccination effects on CD4 cells after COVID-19. Antigen specificity for these receptors is unknown. Generated by immunoSEQ multiplex PCR, the TCRdb table keeps only in-frame clones and is missing some. This table has about 40,000 clones, more than 65% appearing once. Having been cultured for approximately ten days, the cells underwent CD4+ T cell isolation. Of the BNT162b2 and mRNA-1273 vaccines, participants received two doses of one or the other. Source: CD4+ T cells from PBMCs cultured without peptide, taken after COVID-19 vaccination. The source of these receptors is a human donor who received a COVID-19 vaccine.

The V and J genes are TRBV7-9 and TRBJ1-2, with TRBD1 as a possible D gene (5 bases). The CDR3 totals 13 residues. Germline V lookup: CDR1 SEHNR, CDR2 FQNEAQ (reference sequence). Deletions cut 5 bases from V and 4 bases from J, with 11 bases between. CDR3 region: CASSPGRGYGYTF. Here the CDR3 DNA reads TGTGCCAGCAGCCCGGGACGGGGCTATGGCTACACCTTC.

The rearrangement links TRBV7-2 to TRBJ2-1; tentatively, D is TRBD1 or TRBD2 (5 bases each). Between the trimmed V and J ends, which lost 3 bases and 6 bases, there was a span of 15 bases. Germline V gives CDR1 SGHTA, CDR2 FQGNSA. The CDR3 consists of 15 residues. This CDR3 reads CASSFGGVWSNEQFF. The CDR3 DNA reads as TGTGCCAGCAGCTTTGGGGGAGTGTGGAGCAATGAGCAGTTCTTC.

This clone was seen a handful of times. This CDR3 is CAISGSYATNEKLFF. The CDR3 DNA follows: TGTGCCATCAGTGGTTCATACGCAACTAATGAAAAACTGTTTTTT. V usage is TRBV10-3 and J usage is TRBJ1-4, with D hard to call. This CDR3 has 15 residues. The germline gives CDR1 ENHRY, CDR2 SYGVKD. The V gene lost 4 bases and the J gene lost 0 bases, with 9 bases spanning the gap.

The chain recombines TRBV7-9 with TRBJ1-2; TRBD1 aligns across 9 bases. The CDR3 runs 15 residues. Germline V gene lookup returns CDR1 SEHNR and CDR2 FQNEAQ (reference sequence). With 8 bases clipped from V and 4 bases from J, the junction kept 11 bases outside the gene matches. CDR3 residues: CASSGQGTFLYGYTF. DNA of the CDR3: TGTGCCAGCTCCGGACAGGGGACCTTCCTCTATGGCTACACCTTC. The entire variable domain, with the rest obtained from reference TRBV7-9 and TRBJ1-2, is as follows: DTGVSQNPRHKITKRGQNVTFRCDPISEHNRLYWYRQTLGQGPEFLTYFQNEAQLEKSRLLSDRFSAERPKGSFSTLEIQRTEQGDSAMYLCASSGQGTFLYGYTFGSGTRLTVV.

Only a few counts were recorded for this clone. V is TRBV18 and J is TRBJ2-7; 12 bases fit TRBD2. The CDR3 is 15 residues long. Trimming cost V 6 bases and J 0 bases; bases outside gene matches: 3. Germline lookup yields CDR1 KGHSH and CDR2 LQKENI. CDR3 residues: CASSELAGGSYEQYF. CDR3 in DNA: TGTGCCAGCTCGGAACTAGCGGGAGGCTCCTACGAGCAGTACTTC. Complete variable domain (other parts from reference TRBV18 and TRBJ2-7): NAGVMQNPRHLVRRRGQEARLRCSPMKGHSHVYWYRQLPEEGLKFMVYLQKENIIDESGMPKERFSAEFPKEGPSILRIQQVVRGDSAAYFCASSELAGGSYEQYFGPGTRLTVT.

J is TRBJ1-1 and V is TRBV19; no clear D. V lost 4 bases and J 1 base, leaving 7 bases between the germline ends. The germline gives CDR1 LNHDA, CDR2 SQIVND (reference sequence). The CDR3 contains 13 residues. The DNA of the CDR3 is TGTGCCAGTAGTACAAGGGAGAACACTGAAGCTTTCTTT. Its protein product is CASSTRENTEAFF. The complete variable domain, with remaining parts taken from reference TRBV19 and TRBJ1-1, reads DGGITQSPKYLFRKEGQNVTLSCEQNLNHDAMYWYRQDPGQGLRLIYYSQIVNDFQKGDIAEGYSVSREKKESFPLTVTSAQKNPTAFYLCASSTRENTEAFFGQGTRLTVV.

The rearrangement uses TRBV27 and TRBJ2-7; TRBD2 matches at 13 bases. CDR3 length equals 15 residues. Trimming at V came to 3 bases and at J to 7 bases, leaving 6 bases not matched to a gene. Germline V lookup: CDR1 MNHEY, CDR2 SMNVEV (reference sequence). CDR3 sequence reads: CASSLTTSGRREQYF. Written as DNA, the CDR3 is TGTGCCAGCAGTTTGACGACTAGCGGGAGGCGGGAGCAGTACTTC.

This chain joins TRBV18 and TRBJ1-5; D unresolved. V shed 4 bases and J shed 1 base, with 5 bases lying between them. Germline V gene lookup returns CDR1 KGHSH and CDR2 LQKENI. The CDR3 contains 13 residues. The chain's CDR3 is CASSRGSNQPQHF. CDR3 coding DNA: TGTGCCAGCTCACGTGGAAGCAATCAGCCCCAGCATTTT.

The sample holds one count of this clone. The rearrangement uses TRBV10-2 and TRBJ1-5, with a possible D match to TRBD1 (5 bases). V was clipped by 8 bases and J by 7 bases, with 15 bases between them. Germline V gene lookup returns CDR1 WSHSY and CDR2 SAAADI. The CDR3 runs 13 residues. DNA of the CDR3: TGCGCCAGCTCCCTTGAACGGGGCCAGCCCCAGCATTTT. Residues: CASSLERGQPQHF.

The gene calls are TRBV27 and TRBJ1-2; 9 bases fit TRBD1. CDR1 is MNHEY, CDR2 SMNVEV, per germline (reference sequence). V shed 2 bases and J 14 bases; nucleotides not matched to a gene: 15. This CDR3 is built from 15 residues. CDR3 amino acids: CASSLTRGQGERLTF. CDR3 sequence (DNA): TGTGCCAGCAGTTTAACCAGGGGACAGGGCGAAAGATTAACCTTC.

The chain is built from TRBV29-1 and TRBJ2-2; no definite D call. The length of the CDR3 is 13 residues. V shed 5 bases and J shed 3 bases, with 10 bases lying between them. Per germline, CDR1 SQVTM and CDR2 ANQGSEA. The CDR3 reads CSVYAGYTGELFF. DNA for the CDR3: TGCAGCGTTTATGCCGGGTACACCGGGGAGCTGTTTTTT.

The rearrangement uses TRBV10-3 and TRBJ1-2, with 10 bases fitting TRBD1. V lost 0 bases to trimming and J lost 2 bases; unmatched junction nucleotides: 3. CDR1 ENHRY and CDR2 SYGVKD come from the germline V gene. This CDR3 is built from 16 residues. The CDR3 region is CAISESLGQGNYGYTF. DNA of the CDR3: TGTGCCATCAGTGAGTCGTTGGGACAGGGGAACTATGGCTACACCTTC.

J is TRBJ2-1 and V is TRBV5-1; unclear D gene. Between the trimmed V and J ends, which lost 0 bases and 10 bases, there was a span of 14 bases. Germline CDR1 SGHRS, CDR2 YFSETQ. The CDR3 consists of 14 residues. CDR3 amino acids: CASSLVVGSYEQFF. CDR3 nucleotide sequence: TGCGCCAGCAGCTTGGTAGTAGGTTCTTACGAGCAGTTCTTC.

The rearrangement links TRBV18 to TRBJ2-4; D not resolved. The germline CDR1 and CDR2 sequences are KGHSH and LQKENI. This CDR3 comprises 14 residues. V gave up 6 bases and J gave up 0 bases, with 9 bases separating them. DNA for the CDR3: TGTGCCAGCTCGGTAGGGATAGCCAAAAACATTCAGTACTTC. Protein product: CASSVGIAKNIQYF.

The sample holds a few counts of this clone. This chain connects TRBV11-2 to TRBJ2-7; possibly TRBD1 for D (6 bases). This CDR3 has 13 residues. Germline V gene sequence: CDR1 SGHAT, CDR2 FQNNGV. V lost 5 bases to trimming and J lost 4 bases, with 12 bases between them. As DNA, the CDR3 is TGTGCCAGCAGCGCGGACAGAGCGTACGAGCAGTACTTC. This sequence encodes CASSADRAYEQYF.

This clone occurred a few times. J is TRBJ1-1 and V is TRBV18; 9 bases agree with TRBD1. This CDR3 is 14 amino acids long. The junction had 7 bases not matched to a gene; V was cut back by 6 bases and J by 5 bases. Germline CDR1 reads KGHSH; CDR2 reads LQKENI. CDR3 DNA: TGTGCCAGCTCCGAGGGACAGGGTGGGACTGAAGCTTTCTTT. It translates to CASSEGQGGTEAFF.

CDR3 residues: CATSDDRRTEAFF. The CDR3 DNA is TGTGCCACCAGTGATGACCGACGGACTGAAGCTTTCTTT. The rearrangement joins TRBV24-1 to TRBJ1-1; unclear D gene. This CDR3 contains 13 residues. CDR1 and CDR2 (germline): KGHDR, SFDVKD. Trimming shortened V by 3 bases and J by 5 bases, and 9 bases separated the two germline ends.

The gene calls are TRBV29-1 and TRBJ2-3; no clear D. The CDR3 has 15 residues. V gave up 6 bases and J gave up 2 bases, with 18 bases separating them. Germline V lookup: CDR1 SQVTM, CDR2 ANQGSEA. The CDR3 DNA sequence: TGCAGCGTCCGTTTGGGGATTAGTCCCACAGATACGCAGTATTTT. This translates into CSVRLGISPTDTQYF.

This clone was seen only a few times. The genes are TRBV6-1 and TRBJ2-7; TRBD1 matches 7 bases. CDR1 and CDR2 from the germline V gene are MNHNS and SASEGT. The trim removed 0 bases at V and 0 bases at J, leaving 2 bases unmatched. CDR3 length: 15 amino acids. CDR3 protein: CASSEAPGGSYEQYF. The CDR3 DNA sequence: TGTGCCAGCAGTGAAGCGCCAGGGGGCTCCTACGAGCAGTACTTC.